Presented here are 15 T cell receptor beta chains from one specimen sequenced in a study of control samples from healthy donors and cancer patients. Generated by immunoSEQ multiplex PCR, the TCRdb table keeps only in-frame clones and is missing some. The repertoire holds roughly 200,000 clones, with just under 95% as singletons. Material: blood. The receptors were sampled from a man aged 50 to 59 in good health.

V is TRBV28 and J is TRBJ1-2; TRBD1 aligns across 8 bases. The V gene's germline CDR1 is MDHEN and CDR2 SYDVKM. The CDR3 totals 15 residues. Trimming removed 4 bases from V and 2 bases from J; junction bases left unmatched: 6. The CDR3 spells CASSSGRDRNYGYTF. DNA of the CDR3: TGTGCCAGCAGTTCCGGCCGGGACAGGAACTATGGCTACACCTTC.

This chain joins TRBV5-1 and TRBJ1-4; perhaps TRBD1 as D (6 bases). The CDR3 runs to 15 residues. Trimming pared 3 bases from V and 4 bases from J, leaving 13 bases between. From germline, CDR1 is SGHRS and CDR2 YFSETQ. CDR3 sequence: CASSYTTGINEKLFF. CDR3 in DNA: TGCGCCAGCAGCTATACGACAGGTATTAATGAAAAACTGTTTTTT.

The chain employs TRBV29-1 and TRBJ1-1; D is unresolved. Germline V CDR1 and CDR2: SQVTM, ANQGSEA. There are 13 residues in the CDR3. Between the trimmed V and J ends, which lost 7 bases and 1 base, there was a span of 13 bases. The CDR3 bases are TGCAGCGGGACGACACCCTCGAACACTGAAGCTTTCTTT. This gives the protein CSGTTPSNTEAFF.

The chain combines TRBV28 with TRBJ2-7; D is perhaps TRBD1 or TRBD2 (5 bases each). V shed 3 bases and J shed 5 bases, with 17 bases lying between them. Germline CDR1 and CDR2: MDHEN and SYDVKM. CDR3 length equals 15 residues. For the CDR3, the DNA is TGTGCCAGCAGTTTGTCCCGGGACCCGCCAGACGAGCAGTACTTC. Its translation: CASSLSRDPPDEQYF. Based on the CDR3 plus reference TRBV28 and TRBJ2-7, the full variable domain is DVKVTQSSRYLVKRTGEKVFLECVQDMDHENMFWYRQDPGLGLRLIYFSYDVKMKEKGDIPEGYSVSREKKERFSLILESASTNQTSMYLCASSLSRDPPDEQYFGPGTRLTVT.

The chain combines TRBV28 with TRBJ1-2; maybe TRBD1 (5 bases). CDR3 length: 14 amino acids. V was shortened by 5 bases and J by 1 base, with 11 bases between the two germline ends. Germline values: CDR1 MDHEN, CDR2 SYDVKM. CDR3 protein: CASSRFGGNYGYTF. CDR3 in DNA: TGTGCCAGCAGTCGCTTTGGGGGTAACTATGGCTACACCTTC.

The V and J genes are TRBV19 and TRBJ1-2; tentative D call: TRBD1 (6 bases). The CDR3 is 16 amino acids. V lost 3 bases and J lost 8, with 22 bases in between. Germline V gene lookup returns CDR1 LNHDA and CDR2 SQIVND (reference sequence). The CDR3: CASSISGAHSGKGYTF. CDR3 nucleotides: TGTGCCAGTAGTATTTCAGGGGCGCATTCGGGAAAAGGCTACACCTTC.

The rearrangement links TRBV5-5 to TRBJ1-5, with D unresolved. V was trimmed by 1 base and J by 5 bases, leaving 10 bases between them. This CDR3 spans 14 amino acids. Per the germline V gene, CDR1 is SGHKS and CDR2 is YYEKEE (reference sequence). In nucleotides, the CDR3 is TGTGCCAGCAGCTTGTGGCGGGTGGATCAGCCCCAGCATTTT. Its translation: CASSLWRVDQPQHF.

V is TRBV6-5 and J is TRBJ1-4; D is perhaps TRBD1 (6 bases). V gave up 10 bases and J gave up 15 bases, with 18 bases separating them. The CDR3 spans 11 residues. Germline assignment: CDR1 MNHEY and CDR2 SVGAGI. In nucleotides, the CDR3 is TGTGCCACGATCCAGGGGAAAAGGATGTTTTTT. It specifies CATIQGKRMFF.

CDR3 amino acids: CAQKWGDSTEAFF. The CDR3, as DNA: TGTGCCCAGAAGTGGGGTGACAGCACTGAAGCTTTCTTT. The gene calls are TRBV9 and TRBJ1-1; perhaps TRBD1 as D (5 bases). This CDR3 contains 13 residues. Trimming shortened V by 10 bases and J by 4 bases, and 17 bases separated the two germline ends. Germline V lookup: CDR1 SGDLS, CDR2 YYNGEE. Full variable domain (outside the CDR3, taken from reference TRBV9 and TRBJ1-1): DSGVTQTPKHLITATGQRVTLRCSPRSGDLSVYWYQQSLDQGLQFLIQYYNGEERAKGNILERFSAQQFPDLHSELNLSSLELGDSALYFCAQKWGDSTEAFFGQGTRLTVV.

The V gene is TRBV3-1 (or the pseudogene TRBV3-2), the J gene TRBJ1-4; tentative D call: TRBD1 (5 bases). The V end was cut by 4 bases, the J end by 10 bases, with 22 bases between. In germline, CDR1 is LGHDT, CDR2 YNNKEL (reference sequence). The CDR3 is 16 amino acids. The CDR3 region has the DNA TGTGCCAGCAGCCCAGCGAGGGGCAGGATTATGGGAAAACTGTTTTTT. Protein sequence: CASSPARGRIMGKLFF.

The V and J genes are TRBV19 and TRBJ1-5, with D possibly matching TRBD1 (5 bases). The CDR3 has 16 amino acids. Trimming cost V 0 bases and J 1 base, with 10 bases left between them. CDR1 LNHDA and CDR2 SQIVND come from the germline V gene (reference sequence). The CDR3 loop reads CASSIEGGASNQPQHF. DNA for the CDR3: TGTGCCAGTAGTATAGAGGGAGGGGCAAGCAATCAGCCCCAGCATTTT.

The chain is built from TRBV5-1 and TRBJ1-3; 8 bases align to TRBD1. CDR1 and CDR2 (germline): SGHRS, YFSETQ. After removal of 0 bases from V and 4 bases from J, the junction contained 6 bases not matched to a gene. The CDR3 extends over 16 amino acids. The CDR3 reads CASSLGDRGFGNTIYF. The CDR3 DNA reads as TGCGCCAGCAGCTTGGGCGACAGGGGTTTCGGAAACACCATATATTTT.

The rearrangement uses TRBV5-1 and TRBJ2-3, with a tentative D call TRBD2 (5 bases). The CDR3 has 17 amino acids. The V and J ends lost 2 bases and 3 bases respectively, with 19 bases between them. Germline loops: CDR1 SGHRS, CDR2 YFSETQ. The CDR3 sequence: CASSFIPDPRATDTQYF. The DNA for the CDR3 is TGCGCCAGCAGCTTTATCCCCGACCCGCGGGCTACAGATACGCAGTATTTT.

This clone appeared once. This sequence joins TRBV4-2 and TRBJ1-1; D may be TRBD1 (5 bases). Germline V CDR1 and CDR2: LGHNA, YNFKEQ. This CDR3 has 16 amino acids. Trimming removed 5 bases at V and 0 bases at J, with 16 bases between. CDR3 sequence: CASSSDTNVMNTEAFF. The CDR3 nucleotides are TGTGCCAGCAGCTCGGACACCAACGTCATGAACACTGAAGCTTTCTTT.

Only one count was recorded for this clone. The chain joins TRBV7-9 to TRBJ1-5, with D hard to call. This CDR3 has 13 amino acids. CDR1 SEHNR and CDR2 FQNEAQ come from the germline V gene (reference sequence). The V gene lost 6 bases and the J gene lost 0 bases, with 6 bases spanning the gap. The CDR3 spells CASSYISNQPQHF. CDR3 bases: TGTGCCAGCAGTTATATTAGCAATCAGCCCCAGCATTTT.